This paragraph covers one TCR beta chain sequence. The antigen is unknown. Sequencing used immunoSEQ multiplex PCR; TCRdb keeps in-frame clones, though not all of them. The sample shows 30,000 to 40,000 clones, roughly 75% of them seen only once. The entry originates in a study of T cells in localized non-small cell lung cancer. Overall study findings and caveats: Clonality peaked in uninvolved adjacent lung rather than tumor. Adjacent lung was found to contain a median about 50 of the top 100 tumor clones.

V shed 6 bases and J 3 bases; nucleotides not matched to a gene: 9. The V gene's germline CDR1 is MNHEY and CDR2 SMNVEV (reference sequence). The CDR3 runs 15 residues. The sequencing here drew on peripheral blood, taken before any cancer treatment. The receptor's source is a male donor older than 55 with stage II squamous cell lung carcinoma. The chain has TRBV27 and TRBJ2-7; 9 positions agree with TRBD1. This CDR3 reads CASSWGGTGFYEQYF. Written as DNA, the CDR3 is TGTGCCAGCAGCTGGGGAGGGACAGGGTTCTACGAGCAGTACTTC.